The count of the clone carrying this TCR beta chain is one. Trimming left V 4 bases short and J 4 bases short, with 14 bases between. Germline assignment: CDR1 MGHRA and CDR2 YSYEKL. This CDR3 spans 14 amino acids. The sequencing template was cDNA reverse transcribed from extracted RNA. The repertoire was sequenced with immunoSEQ multiplex PCR; TCRdb's copy has only in-frame clones and lacks some. The data show some 240,000 clones, around three fifths seen once. The sample's treatment: oral pan-JAK inhibitor, 5-10 mg twice daily. Researchers picked out CD4+ and CD8+ T cells from PBMCs by sorting. These data belong to a study of CD8+ T cells in alopecia areata.

The sample consisted of CD4+ T cells sorted from blood, taken at week 4, from a patient treated with tofacitinib. The sequence derives from a human donor with alopecia areata. This chain uses TRBV4-1 with TRBJ2-7, with D possibly matching TRBD1 (5 bases). As DNA, the CDR3 is TGCGCCAGCAGCCCCGCAGGGTCCTCATACGAGCAGTACTTC. Translating it yields CASSPAGSSYEQYF.